These 25 T cell receptor beta chains were all obtained from the same sample, sequenced in a study of blood T cells in healthy people across ages. Next came a second PCR, run for about 7 to 12 cycles, which used a sample-barcoded 5' primer along with a J-beta primer mix. TCRdb processed the 5' RACE reads anew with MiXCR; each CDR3 protein has one entry. The profile shows under 2 million distinct CDR3 sequences, around 35% of them singletons. The specimen sequenced was blood. These receptor sequences come from a woman younger than 45 in good health.

The genes are TRBV28 and TRBJ1-5; 10 nucleotides align to TRBD1. After removal of 6 bases from V and 6 bases from J, the junction contained 2 bases not matched to a gene. The CDR3 has 13 amino acids. Germline-derived CDR1 and CDR2 are MDHEN and SYDVKM. The DNA of the CDR3 is TGTGCCAGCAGGGGACAGGGGATTCAGCCCCAGCATTTT. The encoded protein is CASRGQGIQPQHF.

This clonotype was found a few times. The CDR3 is CASSPRGSPPQHF. The CDR3 bases are TGCGCCAGCAGCCCGAGGGGTTCACCGCCCCAGCATTTT. The chain combines TRBV4-1 with TRBJ1-5; D is perhaps TRBD1 (5 bases). Germline V lookup: CDR1 MGHRA, CDR2 YSYEKL. V lost 4 bases to trimming and J lost 9 bases, with 13 bases between them. The CDR3 sequence is 13 residues long.

This clonotype appeared once. This sequence joins TRBV3-1 and TRBJ2-3, with D unresolved. Trimming took 4 bases from V and 7 from J, leaving 15 bases between them. CDR1 is LGHDT and CDR2 is YNNKEL in the germline V gene (reference sequence). The CDR3 runs to 14 residues. The CDR3 region is CASSPLGDVNTQYF. Written as DNA, the CDR3 is TGTGCCAGCAGCCCCCTTGGGGATGTTAATACGCAGTATTTT.

The chain recombines TRBV12-3 or TRBV12-4 with TRBJ2-5; possibly TRBD2 for D (5 bases). CDR3 length: 13 amino acids. V was trimmed by 6 bases and J by 4 bases, leaving 12 bases between them. CDR3 sequence: CASSSLGPETQYF. CDR3 in DNA: TGTGCCAGCAGCTCACTAGGGCCAGAGACCCAGTACTTC.

This clonotype was detected many times. This chain joins TRBV10-3 and TRBJ2-5; no firm D call. The V gene lost 6 bases and the J gene lost 5 bases, with 7 bases spanning the gap. This CDR3 contains 11 residues. CDR1 and CDR2 (germline): ENHRY, SYGVKD. CDR3 residues: CAISPGETQYF. DNA of the CDR3: TGTGCCATCAGCCCCGGGGAGACCCAGTACTTC.

The J gene is TRBJ2-7, the V gene TRBV28; D may correspond to TRBD1 or TRBD2 (6 bases each). Per the germline V gene, CDR1 is MDHEN and CDR2 is SYDVKM. This CDR3 contains 13 residues. V was shortened by 8 bases and J by 6 bases, with 17 bases between the two germline ends. The CDR3 DNA sequence: TGTGCCAGCCGCCTGGATAGGGGGGCCGAGCAGTACTTC. This codes for CASRLDRGAEQYF.

In regard to this clonotype: One junction end does not reproduce the germline sequence, and a read error may be involved. The chain couples TRBV6-5 to TRBJ2-5; D is unclear. The J call may be mistaken, given a closer DNA end match to TRBJ2-7. Germline assignment: CDR1 MNHEY and CDR2 SVGAGI. CDR3 length: 15 amino acids. The CDR3 spells CANSYWAAATYEQYF. In nucleotides, the CDR3 is TGTGCCAACAGTTACTGGGCAGCAGCCACCTACGAGCAGTACTTC.

The chain carries TRBV10-3 and TRBJ2-7; 7 bases are a match to TRBD2. CDR3 length: 12 residues. V trimming: 10 bases; J trimming: 9 bases; junction bases outside the gene matches: 12. The V gene's germline CDR1 is ENHRY and CDR2 SYGVKD. The CDR3 DNA follows: TGTGCCAACCGGACCGCCCGCGGGGGGCAGTACTTC. Protein: CANRTARGGQYF.

To note about this clonotype: The germline gene is not matched at one end of the junction; a read error may be the cause. This sequence joins TRBV5-1 and TRBJ2-1; 7 nucleotides agree with TRBD2. CDR1 is SGHRS and CDR2 is YFSETQ in the germline V gene. The CDR3 consists of 17 residues. The CDR3 region is CAGSRASGSSSYNEQFF. The CDR3 DNA is TGCGCCGGCAGTAGAGCTAGCGGTTCCAGCTCCTACAATGAGCAGTTCTTC.

This rearrangement joins TRBV2 to TRBJ2-2; either TRBD1 or TRBD2 may fit D (5 bases each). Germline CDR1 is SNHLY and CDR2 is FYNNEI. V was clipped by 5 bases and J by 7 bases, with 14 bases between them. CDR3 length: 14 residues. CDR3 protein: CASSSGTSIGELFF. CDR3 coding DNA: TGTGCCAGCAGTTCCGGGACGAGTATCGGGGAGCTGTTTTTT. Using reference TRBV2 and TRBJ2-2 for the parts outside the CDR3, the full variable domain is EPEVTQTPSHQVTQMGQEVILRCVPISNHLYFYWYRQILGQKVEFLVSFYNNEISEKSEIFDDQFSVERPDGSNFTLKIRSTKLEDSAMYFCASSSGTSIGELFFGEGSRLTVL.

There are a few counts of this clonotype. This chain connects TRBV20-1 to TRBJ2-7, with 8 bases matching TRBD1. V lost 0 bases to trimming and J lost 5 bases; unmatched junction nucleotides: 3. There are 13 residues in the CDR3. Germline lookup yields CDR1 DFQATT and CDR2 SNEGSKA (reference sequence). The CDR3 DNA follows: TGCAGTGCTAGAGATATGGACAGGGACGAGCAGTACTTC. Its translation is CSARDMDRDEQYF.

This chain links TRBV20-1 with TRBJ2-7; 12 nucleotides match TRBD2. The V gene's germline CDR1 is DFQATT and CDR2 SNEGSKA (reference sequence). The CDR3 length is 16 residues. J lost 5 bases, V lost 6 bases, and 14 bases had no gene match. CDR3 region: CSAEVPLAGGAHEQYF. The CDR3 DNA sequence: TGCAGTGCCGAAGTACCCCTAGCGGGGGGGGCCCACGAGCAGTACTTC.

This clonotype was counted only a few times. The V gene is TRBV7-9, the J gene TRBJ2-3; 8 nucleotides align to TRBD1. The CDR3 contains 15 residues. V shed 5 bases, J shed 6 bases, and the junction held 10 bases outside the gene matches. From germline, CDR1 is SEHNR and CDR2 FQNEAQ (reference sequence). CDR3 in amino acids: CASSQGTGRGDTQYF. The CDR3, as DNA: TGTGCCAGCAGCCAAGGGACAGGACGGGGTGATACGCAGTATTTT.

The rearrangement links TRBV30 to TRBJ1-1, with D perhaps matching TRBD1 (5 bases). CDR1 is GTSNPN, CDR2 SVGIG, per germline (reference sequence). The CDR3 consists of 12 residues. V lost 3 bases and J lost 3, with 8 bases in between. The CDR3: CAWRTDDTEAFF. The CDR3 nucleotides are TGTGCCTGGAGGACAGACGACACTGAAGCTTTCTTT.

The rearrangement links TRBV5-1 to TRBJ1-4; no definite D call. The CDR3 runs 14 residues. The V gene's germline CDR1 is SGHRS and CDR2 YFSETQ. Trimming took off 7 bases at V and 8 bases at J, with 18 bases between the two ends. The CDR3 protein is CASCSGGQAEKLFF. The CDR3 DNA is TGCGCCAGCTGCAGCGGAGGGCAGGCGGAAAAACTGTTTTTT.

This clonotype was seen more than once but under ten times. J is TRBJ2-1 and V is TRBV20-1, with D hard to call. The CDR3 consists of 16 residues. From germline, CDR1 is DFQATT and CDR2 SNEGSKA (reference sequence). V was trimmed by 8 bases and J by 0 bases, leaving 20 bases between them. As DNA, the CDR3 is TGCAGTTACCGGCGCGGCGGATCAAGCTCCTACAATGAGCAGTTCTTC. Translating gives CSYRRGGSSSYNEQFF.

This sequence joins TRBV4-1 and TRBJ2-2; D is unresolved. The CDR3 consists of 14 residues. Germline assignment: CDR1 MGHRA and CDR2 YSYEKL. The germline V and J ends were trimmed by 0 bases and 6 bases, with 8 bases remaining between them. CDR3 residues: CASSQEVAAGELFF. CDR3 coding DNA: TGCGCCAGCAGCCAAGAGGTAGCAGCCGGGGAGCTGTTTTTT.

This clonotype was seen only a few times. V is TRBV29-1 and J is TRBJ2-3; 7 bases match TRBD2. Germline V gene data show CDR1 as SQVTM and CDR2 as ANQGSEA. With V trimmed by 4 bases and J by 2 bases, 15 bases remained unmatched. The CDR3 spans 17 residues. The DNA for the CDR3 is TGCAGCGTTGTCACGGCTGCTAGCGGCCGAGCCACAGATACGCAGTATTTT. This encodes CSVVTAASGRATDTQYF.

This clonotype was observed a few times. V and J are TRBV4-1 and TRBJ2-5; weak D call: TRBD2 (5 bases). Germline lookup yields CDR1 MGHRA and CDR2 YSYEKL. The V and J ends lost 3 bases and 5 bases respectively, with 16 bases between them. The CDR3 consists of 15 residues. Here the CDR3 DNA reads TGCGCCAGCAGCCAGGCACAGTACGGGGAGGAGACCCAGTACTTC. Its protein product is CASSQAQYGEETQYF.

This clonotype came up a few times. The chain employs TRBV7-6 and TRBJ2-6; 10 bases align to TRBD1. Germline lookup yields CDR1 SGHVS and CDR2 FNYEAQ. The length of the CDR3 is 17 residues. Trimming cost V 8 bases and J 0 bases; bases outside gene matches: 7. The CDR3 loop reads CASRRDRGPSGANVLTF. CDR3 bases: TGTGCCAGCCGCCGGGACAGGGGACCCTCTGGGGCCAACGTCCTGACTTTC.

As for this clonotype: A read error may account for a junction end that differs from germline. The chain employs TRBV10-3 and TRBJ2-7; D is perhaps TRBD1 (6 bases). Per germline, CDR1 ENHRY and CDR2 SYGVKD. The CDR3 has 12 amino acids. The CDR3 nucleotides read TGCGGGGCCACAGGGTCCCAATACGAGCAGTACTTC. Residues: CGATGSQYEQYF.

This chain uses TRBV12-3 or TRBV12-4 with TRBJ2-5, with TRBD1 matching 10 bases. V lost 5 bases to trimming and J lost 5 bases; unmatched junction nucleotides: 5. CDR3 length: 14 amino acids. CDR3: CASSRGTGVETQYF. The CDR3 DNA follows: TGTGCCAGCAGTCGGGGGACAGGGGTGGAGACCCAGTACTTC.

The rearrangement uses TRBV6-1 and TRBJ2-5, with D unresolved. Judging by the DNA end, TRBJ2-7 fits better; the J call may be wrong. This CDR3 has 11 residues. Germline V gene lookup returns CDR1 MNHNS and CDR2 SASEGT. The CDR3 spells CASSDLCEQYF. In DNA, the CDR3 is TGTGCCAGCAGTGACCTATGCGAGCAGTACTTC.

This clonotype was picked up a small number of times. The chain recombines TRBV13 with TRBJ1-3; unclear D gene. The CDR3 contains 16 residues. The V and J ends lost 4 bases and 0 bases respectively, with 13 bases between them. The germline V gene encodes CDR1 PRHDT and CDR2 FYEKMQ (reference sequence). The CDR3 is CASSSLSIDSGNTIYF. The CDR3 DNA reads TGTGCCAGCAGCTCGCTCTCAATCGACTCTGGAAACACCATATATTTT.

The chain recombines TRBV20-1 with TRBJ1-2, with a tentative D call TRBD1 (5 bases). Trimming pared 1 base from V and 4 bases from J, leaving 19 bases between. The germline gives CDR1 DFQATT, CDR2 SNEGSKA (reference sequence). This CDR3 spans 16 amino acids. This CDR3 is CSARGVAGREAYGYTF. DNA for the CDR3: TGCAGTGCTAGAGGCGTGGCGGGACGGGAGGCCTATGGCTACACCTTC.